This T cell receptor (beta chain) appears in the sequencing data of a study of T-cell memory formation after mild COVID-19. The study's findings and limits: Researchers could not confirm that second-wave clones peaking on day 37 targeted SARS-CoV-2. Mainly CM and EM harbored the contracting CD4+ clones; mainly EMRA harbored the CD8+ ones. Memory cells collected pre-infection included some clones that later responded, suggesting cross-reactive memory joined.

5'RACE with constant-segment primers yielded barcoded, UMI-tagged TCR alpha and TCR beta cDNA libraries. TCRdb reprocessed the 5' RACE reads via MiXCR and lists one record per CDR3 protein. Found here are a few hundred thousand distinct CDR3 sequences, about a sixth of them singletons; the top ten hold about 22%. The length of the CDR3 is 14 residues. Germline assignment: CDR1 MNHNS and CDR2 SASEGT. With 7 bases clipped from V and 4 bases from J, the junction kept 8 bases outside the gene matches. Points on this clonotype: Antigen specificity is unknown.

This receptor was obtained from a man aged 18-30 years who had mild COVID-19 (a few samples of this study predate the infection). Cell type and time point are not known. This chain uses TRBV6-1 with TRBJ2-3; 7 nucleotides agree with TRBD1. Source material: PBMCs or a T cell subset sorted from them (not recorded which). CDR3 bases: TGTGCCAGCAACCTCCGGGACAGCGCAGATACGCAGTATTTT. Its translation is CASNLRDSADTQYF.